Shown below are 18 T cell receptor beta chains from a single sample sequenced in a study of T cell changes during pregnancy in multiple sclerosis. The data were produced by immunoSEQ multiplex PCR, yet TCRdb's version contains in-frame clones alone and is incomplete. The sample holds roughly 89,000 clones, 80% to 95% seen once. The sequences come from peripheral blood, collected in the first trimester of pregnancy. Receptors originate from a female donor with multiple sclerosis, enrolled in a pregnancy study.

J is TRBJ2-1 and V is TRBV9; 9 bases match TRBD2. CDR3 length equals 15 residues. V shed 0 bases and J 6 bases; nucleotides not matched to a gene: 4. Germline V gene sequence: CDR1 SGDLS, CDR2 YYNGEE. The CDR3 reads CASSVVSGGRNEQFF. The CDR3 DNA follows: TGTGCCAGCAGCGTAGTGAGCGGGGGGCGCAATGAGCAGTTCTTC.

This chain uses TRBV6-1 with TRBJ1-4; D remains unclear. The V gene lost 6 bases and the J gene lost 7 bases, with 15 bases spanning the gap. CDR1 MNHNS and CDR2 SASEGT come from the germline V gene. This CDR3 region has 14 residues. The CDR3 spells CASREHLSGEKLFF. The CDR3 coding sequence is TGTGCCAGCAGGGAGCACCTTAGCGGTGAAAAACTGTTTTTT.

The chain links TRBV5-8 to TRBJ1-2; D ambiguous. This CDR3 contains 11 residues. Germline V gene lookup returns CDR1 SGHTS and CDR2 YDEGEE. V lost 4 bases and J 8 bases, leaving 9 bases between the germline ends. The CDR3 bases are TGTGCCAGCAGCCTCGTCGGGGGCTACACCTTC. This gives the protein CASSLVGGYTF.

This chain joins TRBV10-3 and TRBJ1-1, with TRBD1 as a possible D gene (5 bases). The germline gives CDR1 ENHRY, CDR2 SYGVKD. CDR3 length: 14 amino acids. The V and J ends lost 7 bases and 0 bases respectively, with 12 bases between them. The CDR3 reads CAITPGGVNTEAFF. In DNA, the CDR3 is TGTGCCATCACACCCGGGGGGGTGAACACTGAAGCTTTCTTT.

This CDR3 reads CASSQVRGSGNTIYF. DNA of the CDR3: TGTGCCAGCAGCCAAGTCAGGGGCTCTGGAAACACCATATATTTT. The chain couples TRBV4-2 to TRBJ1-3; possible D gene TRBD1, 6 bases. Looked up from germline, CDR1 is LGHNA and CDR2 is YNFKEQ. The CDR3 sequence is 15 residues long. Trimming left V 1 base short and J 0 bases short, with 7 bases between.

The CDR3 is CASSGRRDRGNEQFF. Written as DNA, the CDR3 is TGTGCCAGCAGTGGGCGCCGGGACAGGGGAAATGAGCAGTTCTTC. The rearrangement joins TRBV6-1 to TRBJ2-1; 10 bases fit TRBD1. Germline lookup yields CDR1 MNHNS and CDR2 SASEGT. The CDR3 consists of 15 residues. V dropped 4 bases and J dropped 7; count of bases not matched to a gene: 7.

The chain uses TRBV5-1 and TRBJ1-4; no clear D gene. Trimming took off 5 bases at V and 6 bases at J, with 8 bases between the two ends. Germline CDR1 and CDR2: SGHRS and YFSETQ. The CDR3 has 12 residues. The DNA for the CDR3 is TGCGCCAGCAGGGCCGGGGATGAAAAACTGTTTTTT. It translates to CASRAGDEKLFF.

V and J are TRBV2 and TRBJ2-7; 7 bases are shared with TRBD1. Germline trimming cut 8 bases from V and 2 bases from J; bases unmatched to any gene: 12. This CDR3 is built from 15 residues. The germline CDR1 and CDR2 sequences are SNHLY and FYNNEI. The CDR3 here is CASPQGQDNTYEQYF. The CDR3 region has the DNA TGTGCCAGCCCTCAAGGACAGGACAATACCTACGAGCAGTACTTC.

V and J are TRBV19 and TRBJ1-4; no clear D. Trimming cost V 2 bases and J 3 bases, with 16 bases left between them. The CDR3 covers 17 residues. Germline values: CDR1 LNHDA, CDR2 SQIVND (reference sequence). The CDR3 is CASSISYWWSSNEKLFF. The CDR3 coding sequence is TGTGCCAGTAGTATATCCTATTGGTGGAGTTCTAATGAAAAACTGTTTTTT.

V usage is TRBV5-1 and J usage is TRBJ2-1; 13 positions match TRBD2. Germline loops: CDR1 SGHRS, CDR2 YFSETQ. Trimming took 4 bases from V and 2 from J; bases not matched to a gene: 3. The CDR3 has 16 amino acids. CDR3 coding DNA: TGCGCCAGCAGCAGGACTAGCGGGGGAACCTACAATGAGCAGTTCTTC. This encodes CASSRTSGGTYNEQFF.

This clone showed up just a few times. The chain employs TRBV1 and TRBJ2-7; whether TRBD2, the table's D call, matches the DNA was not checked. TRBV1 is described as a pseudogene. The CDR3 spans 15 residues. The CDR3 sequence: CTSSQPETSFYEQYF. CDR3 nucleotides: TGCACCAGCAGCCAGCCCGAGACTAGCTTCTACGAGCAGTACTTC.

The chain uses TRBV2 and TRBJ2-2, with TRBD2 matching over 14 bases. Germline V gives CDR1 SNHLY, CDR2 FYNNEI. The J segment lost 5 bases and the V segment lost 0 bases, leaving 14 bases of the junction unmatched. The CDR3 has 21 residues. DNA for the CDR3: TGTGCCAGCAGTGAAGCGGGACCGGGACTAGCGGGGGCAAAGACGACCGGGGAGCTGTTTTTT. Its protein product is CASSEAGPGLAGAKTTGELFF. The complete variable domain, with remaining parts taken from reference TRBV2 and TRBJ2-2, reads EPEVTQTPSHQVTQMGQEVILRCVPISNHLYFYWYRQILGQKVEFLVSFYNNEISEKSEIFDDQFSVERPDGSNFTLKIRSTKLEDSAMYFCASSEAGPGLAGAKTTGELFFGEGSRLTVL.

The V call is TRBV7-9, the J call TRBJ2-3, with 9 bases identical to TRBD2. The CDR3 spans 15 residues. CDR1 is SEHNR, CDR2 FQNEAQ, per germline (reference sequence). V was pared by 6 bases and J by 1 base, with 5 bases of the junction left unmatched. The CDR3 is CASSVAGEGTDTQYF. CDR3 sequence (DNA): TGTGCCAGCAGTGTAGCGGGGGAGGGCACAGATACGCAGTATTTT.

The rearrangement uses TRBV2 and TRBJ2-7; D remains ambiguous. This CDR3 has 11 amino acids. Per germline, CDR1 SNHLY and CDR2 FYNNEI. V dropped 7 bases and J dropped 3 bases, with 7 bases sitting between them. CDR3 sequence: CASNYGYEQYF. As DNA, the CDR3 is TGTGCCAGCAATTACGGCTACGAGCAGTACTTC.

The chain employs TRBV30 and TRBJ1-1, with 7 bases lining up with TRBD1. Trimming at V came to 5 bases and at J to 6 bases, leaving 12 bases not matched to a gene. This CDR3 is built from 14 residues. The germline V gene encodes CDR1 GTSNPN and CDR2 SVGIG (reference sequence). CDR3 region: CAWGRDHRGAEAFF. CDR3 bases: TGTGCCTGGGGCCGCGACCACAGGGGAGCTGAAGCTTTCTTT.

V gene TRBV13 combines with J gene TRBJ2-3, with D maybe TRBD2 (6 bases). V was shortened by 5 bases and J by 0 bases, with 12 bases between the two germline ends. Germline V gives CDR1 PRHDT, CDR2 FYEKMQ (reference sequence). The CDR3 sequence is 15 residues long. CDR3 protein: CASSGSGTSTDTQYF. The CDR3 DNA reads TGTGCCAGCAGCGGTAGCGGTACAAGCACAGATACGCAGTATTTT.

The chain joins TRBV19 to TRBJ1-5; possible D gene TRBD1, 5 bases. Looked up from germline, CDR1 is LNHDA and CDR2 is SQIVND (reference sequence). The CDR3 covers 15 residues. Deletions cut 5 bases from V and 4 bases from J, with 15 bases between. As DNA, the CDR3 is TGTGCCAGTAGTCCTGCGCCGGGGGAGAATCAGCCCCAGCATTTT. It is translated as CASSPAPGENQPQHF.

CDR3 DNA sequence: TGTGCCAGCAGCGAATCTAGCTTCAATGAGCAGTTCTTC. Protein sequence: CASSESSFNEQFF. The chain has TRBV9 and TRBJ2-1; a weak D match, TRBD2 (5 bases). Germline CDR1 reads SGDLS; CDR2 reads YYNGEE. The CDR3 spans 13 residues. V was shortened by 3 bases and J by 6 bases, with 10 bases between the two germline ends. The full variable domain, in which reference TRBV9 and TRBJ2-1 provide the parts outside the CDR3, is DSGVTQTPKHLITATGQRVTLRCSPRSGDLSVYWYQQSLDQGLQFLIQYYNGEERAKGNILERFSAQQFPDLHSELNLSSLELGDSALYFCASSESSFNEQFFGPGTRLTVL.